The 30 T cell receptor beta chains below were found in one sample sequenced in a study of blood T cell repertoires in COVID-19. The protocol was immunoSEQ multiplex PCR, while the TCRdb copy is restricted to in-frame clones and leaves out a portion. The sample carries approximately 470,000 clones, over 75% recorded once. The sequencing input was peripheral blood. Receptors originate from a human donor in a cohort sampled during active COVID-19.

The chain carries TRBV6-5 and TRBJ1-1; the D gene is possibly TRBD1 (5 bases). Germline CDR1 reads MNHEY; CDR2 reads SVGAGI. The CDR3 extends over 12 amino acids. The chain's CDR3 is CVTGEVDTEAFF. The CDR3 DNA sequence: TGTGTCACGGGGGAGGTAGACACTGAAGCTTTCTTT.

The chain couples TRBV7-9 to TRBJ2-7; the match to TRBD1 covers 8 bases. Germline V lookup: CDR1 SEHNR, CDR2 FQNEAQ (reference sequence). This CDR3 comprises 11 residues. V lost 5 bases, J lost 13 bases, and 7 bases stayed unmatched. The CDR3 reads CASSRDRGTYF. CDR3 DNA sequence: TGTGCCAGCAGCCGCGACAGGGGCACATACTTC.

This sequence joins TRBV29-1 and TRBJ2-5; perhaps TRBD1 as D (6 bases). The V gene lost 4 bases and the J gene lost 5 bases, with 11 bases spanning the gap. Per the germline V gene, CDR1 is SQVTM and CDR2 is ANQGSEA. The CDR3 spans 12 residues. The CDR3 nucleotides read TGCAGCGTTGGGAACACAGGGGAGACCCAGTACTTC. Its translation is CSVGNTGETQYF.

The CDR3 region has the DNA TGTGCCATCAGGCCCGATGGTGGGGAGGGGGTTGTTCCCCTCCACTTT. Translated, it gives CAIRPDGGEGVVPLHF. V and J are TRBV10-3 and TRBJ1-6; perhaps TRBD1 as D (6 bases). Germline assignment: CDR1 ENHRY and CDR2 SYGVKD. V lost 6 bases and J 13 bases, leaving 25 bases between the germline ends. This CDR3 has 16 residues.

The rearrangement uses TRBV4-1 and TRBJ2-7; D call uncertain. Trimming cost V 0 bases and J 0 bases, with 6 bases left between them. Germline values: CDR1 MGHRA, CDR2 YSYEKL. The CDR3 loop spans 14 amino acids. The CDR3 sequence: CASSQDTFSYEQYF. The CDR3 nucleotides are TGCGCCAGCAGCCAAGATACTTTCTCCTACGAGCAGTACTTC.

This clone was counted a single time. The genes are TRBV10-3 and TRBJ2-5, with D unclear. This CDR3 has 14 amino acids. CDR1 and CDR2 (germline): ENHRY, SYGVKD. V gave up 0 bases and J gave up 1 base, with 6 bases separating them. The CDR3 sequence is CAISESRGQETQYF. The CDR3, as DNA: TGTGCCATCAGTGAGTCACGAGGCCAAGAGACCCAGTACTTC.

The chain joins TRBV7-2 to TRBJ2-7, with 10 positions matching TRBD1. The germline CDR1 and CDR2 sequences are SGHTA and FQGNSA. CDR3 length: 14 amino acids. V shed 3 bases, J shed 4 bases, and the junction held 3 bases outside the gene matches. Written as DNA, the CDR3 is TGTGCCAGCAGCTTGGGACAGGGGCGGTACGAGCAGTACTTC. This translates into CASSLGQGRYEQYF.

This clone has at least ten counts. The rearrangement joins TRBV7-2 to TRBJ2-1; 10 bases are shared with TRBD2. V lost 2 bases and J lost 4; bases outside the gene matches: 8. The CDR3 loop spans 17 amino acids. Germline CDR1 is SGHTA and CDR2 is FQGNSA. The CDR3 bases are TGTGCCAGCAGCTTATCGACAAGCGGGAGGGGATACAATGAGCAGTTCTTC. The encoded protein is CASSLSTSGRGYNEQFF.

The J gene is TRBJ2-7, the V gene TRBV7-3, with D perhaps TRBD2 (5 bases). The germline CDR1 and CDR2 sequences are SGHTA and FQGTGA. Trimming stripped 3 bases from V and 1 base from J, with 10 bases between. The CDR3 spans 14 residues. The CDR3 loop reads CASSFTGMSYEQYF. CDR3 coding DNA: TGTGCCAGCAGCTTTACCGGGATGTCCTACGAGCAGTACTTC.

V and J are TRBV7-3 and TRBJ2-1; 7 positions match TRBD2. V lost 1 base, J lost 10 bases, and 10 bases stayed unmatched. The germline CDR1 and CDR2 sequences are SGHTA and FQGTGA. The CDR3 contains 15 residues. This CDR3 is CASSLIASGYHEQFF. The CDR3 bases are TGTGCCAGCAGCTTAATCGCTAGCGGTTATCACGAGCAGTTCTTC. The whole variable domain, remainder taken from reference TRBV7-3 and TRBJ2-1, is GAGVSQTPSNKVTEKGKYVELRCDPISGHTALYWYRQSLGQGPEFLIYFQGTGAADDSGLPNDRFFAVRPEGSVSTLKIQRTERGDSAVYLCASSLIASGYHEQFFGPGTRLTVL.

A single count supports this clone. Here the CDR3 DNA reads TGTGCCAGCAGCCCGGGACAGGGGGGCCTCTATGGCTACACCTTC. Protein: CASSPGQGGLYGYTF. V and J are TRBV6-5 and TRBJ1-2, with 11 bases fitting TRBD1. Per germline, CDR1 MNHEY and CDR2 SVGAGI. Trimming took 6 bases from V and 4 from J; bases not matched to a gene: 7. The CDR3 runs 15 residues.

The gene calls are TRBV28 and TRBJ1-5; no firm D call. This CDR3 region has 13 residues. Germline CDR1 is MDHEN and CDR2 is SYDVKM. V lost 2 bases and J 4 bases, leaving 6 bases between the germline ends. The CDR3 region is CASSLAGNQPQHF. The CDR3 DNA reads as TGTGCCAGCAGTTTAGCGGGGAATCAGCCCCAGCATTTT. The entire variable domain, with the rest obtained from reference TRBV28 and TRBJ1-5, is as follows: DVKVTQSSRYLVKRTGEKVFLECVQDMDHENMFWYRQDPGLGLRLIYFSYDVKMKEKGDIPEGYSVSREKKERFSLILESASTNQTSMYLCASSLAGNQPQHFGDGTRLSIL.

J is TRBJ1-1 and V is TRBV5-1, with 7 bases fitting TRBD1. The CDR3 contains 13 residues. After removal of 0 bases from V and 11 bases from J, the junction contained 7 bases not matched to a gene. Germline V CDR1 and CDR2: SGHRS, YFSETQ. The DNA of the CDR3 is TGCGCCAGCAGCTTGGACACGACAGGGAGGGCTTTCTTT. As protein: CASSLDTTGRAFF. Drawing the rest from reference TRBV5-1 and TRBJ1-1, the complete variable domain is KAGVTQTPRYLIKTRGQQVTLSCSPISGHRSVSWYQQTPGQGLQFLFEYFSETQRNKGNFPGRFSGRQFSNSRSEMNVSTLELGDSALYLCASSLDTTGRAFFGQGTRLTVV.

Only one count was recorded for this clone. This chain connects TRBV24-1 to TRBJ2-5, with 8 positions matching TRBD1. J gave up 5 bases and V 4 bases, and 8 bases lay outside the gene matches. Germline CDR1 and CDR2: KGHDR and SFDVKD. The CDR3 loop spans 15 amino acids. CDR3 nucleotides: TGTGCCACCAGTGAATGGACAGGGTATGACGAGACCCAGTACTTC. This translates into CATSEWTGYDETQYF.

This rearrangement joins TRBV6-5 to TRBJ2-3, with a weak D call TRBD1 (5 bases). This CDR3 is built from 16 residues. Germline-derived CDR1 and CDR2 are MNHEY and SVGAGI. Trimming took off 4 bases at V and 3 bases at J, with 17 bases between the two ends. In DNA, the CDR3 is TGTGCCAGCAGTTCCATGGGGCGAGGAGTTACAGATACGCAGTATTTT. Encoded protein: CASSSMGRGVTDTQYF.

V usage is TRBV7-9 and J usage is TRBJ2-7; D not resolved. CDR3 length: 15 amino acids. V lost 5 bases to trimming and J lost 4 bases, with 18 bases between them. CDR1 and CDR2 from the germline V gene are SEHNR and FQNEAQ (reference sequence). CDR3 bases: TGTGCCAGCAGCCAACTCTTCGGAGCCGAGTACGAGCAGTACTTC. It translates to CASSQLFGAEYEQYF.

V gene TRBV19 combines with J gene TRBJ2-3, with 9 bases lining up with TRBD2. The CDR3 is made up of 16 amino acids. Per germline, CDR1 LNHDA and CDR2 SQIVND (reference sequence). V shed 4 bases, J shed 4 bases, and the junction held 9 bases outside the gene matches. CDR3 coding DNA: TGTGCCAGTAGTAAATTCTCCGCGGGAGGGCCAGATACGCAGTATTTT. It translates to CASSKFSAGGPDTQYF.

This clone showed up just a few times. V is TRBV19 and J is TRBJ1-2; D perhaps matches TRBD1 (6 bases). V was clipped by 5 bases and J by 8 bases, with 24 bases between them. This CDR3 is built from 16 residues. Looked up from germline, CDR1 is LNHDA and CDR2 is SQIVND (reference sequence). CDR3 coding DNA: TGTGCCAGTAGTGCGCCCGTCGGGGGGCCAATGCGGGGCTACACCTTC. Protein product: CASSAPVGGPMRGYTF.

The chain combines TRBV28 with TRBJ2-5; 9 bases map to TRBD1. This CDR3 contains 16 residues. Germline V gives CDR1 MDHEN, CDR2 SYDVKM. The V gene end was trimmed by 2 bases and the J gene end by 5 bases; junction bases not matched to a gene: 9. The CDR3 here is CASSLPAGQGRETQYF. The CDR3 region has the DNA TGTGCCAGCAGTTTACCCGCCGGACAGGGGAGGGAGACCCAGTACTTC.

This clone came up once. The chain carries TRBV9 and TRBJ2-1; 10 nucleotides align to TRBD2. Germline V lookup: CDR1 SGDLS, CDR2 YYNGEE. The CDR3 is made up of 15 amino acids. Trimming took 0 bases from V and 5 from J; bases not matched to a gene: 2. The CDR3 DNA sequence: TGTGCCAGCAGCGTAGTAGGGACTAGCGACAATGAGCAGTTCTTC. Its translation is CASSVVGTSDNEQFF.

The chain couples TRBV30 to TRBJ1-4; D possibly corresponds to TRBD1 (6 bases). The V gene's germline CDR1 is GTSNPN and CDR2 SVGIG (reference sequence). V was trimmed by 3 bases and J by 4 bases, leaving 12 bases between them. This CDR3 region has 14 residues. CDR3 sequence reads: CAWSATGYNEKLFF. The CDR3 region has the DNA TGTGCCTGGAGCGCGACAGGTTATAATGAAAAACTGTTTTTT.

V is TRBV6-5 and J is TRBJ2-7, with TRBD1 matching over 9 bases. Germline V gene data show CDR1 as MNHEY and CDR2 as SVGAGI. Trimming cost V 5 bases and J 0 bases; bases outside gene matches: 5. The CDR3 has 15 residues. CDR3 nucleotide sequence: TGTGCCAGCAGTCCTCGGACAGGGGTCTCCTACGAGCAGTACTTC. Its translation is CASSPRTGVSYEQYF.

The gene calls are TRBV7-9 and TRBJ2-7; D is uncertain. The CDR3 runs to 13 residues. CDR1 SEHNR and CDR2 FQNEAQ come from the germline V gene (reference sequence). The V end lost 5 bases, the J end lost 6 bases, and 14 bases lay between the germline ends. The CDR3 reads CASSPYNLGEQYF. Here the CDR3 DNA reads TGTGCCAGCAGCCCCTACAATCTAGGCGAGCAGTACTTC.

This clone was counted a single time. This chain connects TRBV28 to TRBJ2-5; D uncertain. The CDR3 is made up of 15 amino acids. The V and J ends lost 10 bases and 5 bases respectively, with 23 bases between them. Germline V lookup: CDR1 MDHEN, CDR2 SYDVKM. The CDR3 region has the DNA TGTGCCACCCAGTCCCCGAGGCCCCCTGGCGAGACCCAGTACTTC. Translation: CATQSPRPPGETQYF.

The chain links TRBV6-1 to TRBJ2-7, with 7 bases matching TRBD2. Germline lookup yields CDR1 MNHNS and CDR2 SASEGT. CDR3 size: 15 residues. J was trimmed by 3 bases and V by 1 base; bases with no gene match: 6. The CDR3, as DNA: TGTGCCAGCAGTGAAGGGCCGGGGGGTATCTACGAGCAGTACTTC. Translation: CASSEGPGGIYEQYF.

This clone has at least ten counts. This sequence joins TRBV28 and TRBJ1-5; possible D gene TRBD1, 5 bases. With 6 bases removed from V and 0 bases from J, the gap between germline ends came to 12 bases. From germline, CDR1 is MDHEN and CDR2 SYDVKM. The CDR3 extends over 15 amino acids. In nucleotides, the CDR3 is TGTGCCAGCAGAAACGGGGGGGTTAGCAATCAGCCCCAGCATTTT. Its protein is CASRNGGVSNQPQHF.

The V and J genes are TRBV5-1 and TRBJ2-5; D not certain. Per the germline V gene, CDR1 is SGHRS and CDR2 is YFSETQ. V was pared by 0 bases and J by 1 base, with 7 bases between. This CDR3 contains 14 residues. The CDR3 bases are TGCGCCAGCAGCTTGGAAGTCAGCCAAGAGACCCAGTACTTC. As protein: CASSLEVSQETQYF.

The count of this clone is one. V usage is TRBV3-1 (or the pseudogene TRBV3-2) and J usage is TRBJ2-7; 7 bases fit TRBD2. The CDR3 sequence is 14 residues long. In germline, CDR1 is LGHDT, CDR2 YNNKEL (reference sequence). J lost 1 base, V lost 3 bases, and 3 bases had no gene match. CDR3 DNA sequence: TGTGCCAGCAGCCAGCGGGAGCGATCCTACGAGCAGTACTTC. It is translated as CASSQRERSYEQYF.

The V gene is TRBV5-1, the J gene TRBJ1-4; TRBD1 might be the D (6 bases). CDR1 and CDR2 from the germline V gene are SGHRS and YFSETQ. The length of the CDR3 is 15 residues. The ends were cut back, 5 bases at V and 4 bases at J, with 15 bases in the middle. The CDR3 is CASRLPGANNEKLFF. The CDR3, as DNA: TGCGCCAGCAGACTACCAGGGGCGAATAATGAAAAACTGTTTTTT.

The CDR3 loop reads CASSQGYSGSHPPGELFF. DNA for the CDR3: TGCGCCAGCAGCCAAGGATATAGCGGGAGTCACCCCCCCGGGGAGCTGTTTTTT. The chain carries TRBV4-3 and TRBJ2-2; TRBD2 matches at 9 bases. V lost 1 base and J lost 6; bases outside the gene matches: 12. CDR1 and CDR2 (germline): LGHNA, YSLEER. The length of the CDR3 is 18 residues.